This T cell receptor beta chain comes out of a study of technical replicates of blood from four donors. CDR3 length equals 14 residues. Germline V gives CDR1 MNHNS, CDR2 SASEGT. Trimming pared 4 bases from V and 4 bases from J, leaving 11 bases between. Only in-frame clones appear in the TCRdb table, and some are missing; sequencing was by immunoSEQ multiplex PCR. Of just over 75,000 clones in the sample, 85% to 95% were seen once. The sequenced material came from T cells isolated from PBMCs. This chain joins TRBV6-1 and TRBJ1-5; D possibly corresponds to TRBD1 (6 bases). This TCR derives from a human donor in good health. CDR3 sequence reads: CASSGVQGNQPQHF. As DNA, the CDR3 is TGTGCCAGCAGTGGTGTTCAGGGGAATCAGCCCCAGCATTTT.